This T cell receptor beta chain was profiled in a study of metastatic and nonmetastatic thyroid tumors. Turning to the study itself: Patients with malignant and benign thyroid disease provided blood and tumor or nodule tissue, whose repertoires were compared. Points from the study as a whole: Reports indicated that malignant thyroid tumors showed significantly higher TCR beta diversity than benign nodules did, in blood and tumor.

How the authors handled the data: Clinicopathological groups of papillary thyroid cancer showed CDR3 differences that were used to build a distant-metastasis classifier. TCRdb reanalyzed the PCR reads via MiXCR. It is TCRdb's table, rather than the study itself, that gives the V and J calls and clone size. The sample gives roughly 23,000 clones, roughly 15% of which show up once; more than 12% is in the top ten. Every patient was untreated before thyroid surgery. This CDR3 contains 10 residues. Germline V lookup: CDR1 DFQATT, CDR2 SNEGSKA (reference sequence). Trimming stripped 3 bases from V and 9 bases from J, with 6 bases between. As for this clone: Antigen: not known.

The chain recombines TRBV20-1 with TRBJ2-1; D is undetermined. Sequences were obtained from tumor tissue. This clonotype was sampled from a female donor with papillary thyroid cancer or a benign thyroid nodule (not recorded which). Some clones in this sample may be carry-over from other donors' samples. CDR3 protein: CSARRGEQFF. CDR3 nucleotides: TGCAGTGCTAGGCGAGGTGAGCAGTTCTTC.